This TCR beta chain appears in the sequencing data of a study of beta chain features in type 1 diabetes. Germline V CDR1 and CDR2: SGHVS, FNYEAQ. The CDR3 has 11 amino acids. About this clone itself: At one end the junction does not follow the germline gene, possibly because of a read error.

The authors reverse transcribed all of the isolated RNA, so sequencing captured expressed TCRB transcripts. The assay was immunoSEQ multiplex PCR, and TCRdb's table has in-frame clones only and misses some. There are hundreds of thousands of clones in the sample; 8% to 13% occur only once, and about 0.015% lies in the top ten. The rearrangement uses TRBV7-6 and TRBJ2-7, with no clear D. The source is a woman in her twenties or thirties in good health. What was sequenced was naive CD4+ T cells from blood. In DNA, the CDR3 is TGTGCCAGCAGCAACTCCCACGAGCAGTACTTC. Translating it yields CASSNSHEQYF.